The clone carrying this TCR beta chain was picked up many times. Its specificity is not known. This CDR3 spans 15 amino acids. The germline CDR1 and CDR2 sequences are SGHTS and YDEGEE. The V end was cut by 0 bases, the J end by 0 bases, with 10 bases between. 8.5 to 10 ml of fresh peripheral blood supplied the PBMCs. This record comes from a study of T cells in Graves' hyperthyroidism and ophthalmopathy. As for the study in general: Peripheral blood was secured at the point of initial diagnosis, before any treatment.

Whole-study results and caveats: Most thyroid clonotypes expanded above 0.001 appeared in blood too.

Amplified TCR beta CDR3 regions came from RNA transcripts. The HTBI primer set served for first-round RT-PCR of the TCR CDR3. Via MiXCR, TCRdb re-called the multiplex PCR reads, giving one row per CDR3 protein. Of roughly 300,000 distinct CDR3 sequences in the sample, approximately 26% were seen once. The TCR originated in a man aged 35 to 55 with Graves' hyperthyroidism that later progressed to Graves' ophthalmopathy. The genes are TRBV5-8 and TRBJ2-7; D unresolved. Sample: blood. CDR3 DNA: TGTGCCAGCAGCTTGGCCCAGGAGAGCTCCTACGAGCAGTACTTC. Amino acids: CASSLAQESSYEQYF. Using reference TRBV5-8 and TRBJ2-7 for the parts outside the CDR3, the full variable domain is EAGVTQSPTHLIKTRGQQATLRCSPISGHTSVYWYQQALGLGLQFLLWYDEGEERNRGNFPPRFSGRQFPNYSSELNVNALELEDSALYLCASSLAQESSYEQYFGPGTRLTVT.